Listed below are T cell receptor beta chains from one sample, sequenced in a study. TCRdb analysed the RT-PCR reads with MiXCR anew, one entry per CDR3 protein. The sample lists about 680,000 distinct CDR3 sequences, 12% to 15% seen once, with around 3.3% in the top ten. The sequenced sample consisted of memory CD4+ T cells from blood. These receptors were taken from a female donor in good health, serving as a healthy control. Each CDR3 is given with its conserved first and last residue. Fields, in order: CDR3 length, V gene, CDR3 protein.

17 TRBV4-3 CASSQERGPSGANVLTF
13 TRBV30 CAWTPRPAYEQYF
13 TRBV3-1 CASSQVGGTEAFF
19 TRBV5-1 CASSFMPRLGGGYTDTQYF
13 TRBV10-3 CAISDNSGNTIYF
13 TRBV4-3 CASSQGVEDTQYF
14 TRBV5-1 CASSWWTGPDTQYF
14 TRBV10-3 CAISESTSNYEQYF
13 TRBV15 CATSKVVRDQAFF
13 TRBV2 CASSEEPGYGYTF
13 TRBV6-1 CANSGDRTDTQYF
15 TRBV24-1 CATSVPGTAPDTQYF
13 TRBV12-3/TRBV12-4 CASRRQAGNTIYF
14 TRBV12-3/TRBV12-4 CASTVGGGNTEAFF
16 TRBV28 CASSPDRFRMGTEAFF
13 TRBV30 CAWSIQGGTEAFF
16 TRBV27 CASSLKSTEGRGIQYF
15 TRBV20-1 CSARSHRARDEKLFF
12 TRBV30 CAWDGTGNGYTF
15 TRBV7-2 CASSSTGPVGNIQYF
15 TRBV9 CASSVVPDMTHTIYF
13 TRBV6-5 CASTSRRGAEAFF
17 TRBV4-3 CASSQEGGARLDNEQFF
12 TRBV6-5 CASTGQGYGYTF
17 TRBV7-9 CASSLYASGASTDTQYF
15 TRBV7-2 CASSSTGNYDYGYTF
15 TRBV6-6 CASSYSSVGNQPQHF